This T cell receptor (beta chain) was identified in a study of blood T cell repertoires in COVID-19. In the authors' methods: Estimated nucleated cell counts came from reference gene primer amplification. Method: immunoSEQ multiplex PCR; TCRdb's copy keeps in-frame clones and lacks some. V and J calls and clone size are as listed in that table; D and trimming were resolved from the DNA. This sample has around 42,000 clones, with about 76% found just once. With 5 bases clipped from V and 8 bases from J, the junction kept 9 bases outside the gene matches. CDR3 size: 15 residues. CDR1 is MDHEN, CDR2 SYDVKM, per germline.

This chain uses TRBV28 with TRBJ1-4, with TRBD1 identical over 9 bases. What was sequenced was peripheral blood. This TCR was sampled from a man between 65 and 85 years old with active or convalescent COVID-19. The CDR3 nucleotides are TGTGCCAGCAGTGGGGGACAGGGATTTAGAGAAAAACTGTTTTTT. This sequence encodes CASSGGQGFREKLFF. Looking up the rest from reference TRBV28 and TRBJ1-4 gives the full variable domain: DVKVTQSSRYLVKRTGEKVFLECVQDMDHENMFWYRQDPGLGLRLIYFSYDVKMKEKGDIPEGYSVSREKKERFSLILESASTNQTSMYLCASSGGQGFREKLFFGSGTQLSVL.